This record covers a single T cell receptor (beta chain). Trimming removed 3 bases from V and 0 bases from J, with 9 bases in between. Looked up from germline, CDR1 is MNHEY and CDR2 is SVGAGI. The CDR3 runs to 15 residues. TCRdb's copy holds only in-frame clones and misses some; the assay was immunoSEQ multiplex PCR. The data show approximately 46,000 clones, around 91% seen once. These data are taken from a study of cytomegalovirus exposure and HLA in healthy donors. Sample: PBMCs. The genes are TRBV6-5 and TRBJ2-1; a possible D gene is TRBD1 (5 bases). The receptor's source is a man aged 18-30 years in good health and CMV-seronegative. CDR3 nucleotides: TGTGCCAGCAGTTATAGGGGCCTCTCCTACAATGAGCAGTTCTTC. Translated: CASSYRGLSYNEQFF.